Reported below is one T cell receptor (beta chain). Its antigen is unknown. The CDR3 consists of 15 residues. Germline CDR1 and CDR2: SQVTM and ANQGSEA. Making the TCR beta cDNA relied on 5'RACE template switching with UMIs. From its re-call of the 5' RACE reads, TCRdb lists each CDR3 protein once, without DNA. This listing includes about 460,000 distinct CDR3 sequences. The data stem from a study of T cells expressing NK-cell markers. Study in general: Researchers got TCR beta repertoires out of sorted CD3+CD56+NKG2C+, CD3+CD56+NKG2C- and CD3+CD56-NKG2C+ T cells. HCMV serostatus: most of the eight sequenced donors positive, one negative. Findings of the study overall: The share of CD8+ T cells held by dominant NKG2C+ clonotypes was about 1.0-7.5% in 5 or 6 donors.

This receptor was identified in a woman between 50 and 59 years old in good health. Sequencing input: blood T cells: a sorted CD56 or NKG2C T cell subset, CD4+ or CD8+ T cells, or bulk PBMC T cells (not recorded which). The rearrangement joins TRBV29-1 to TRBJ2-4; TCRdb returns TRBD1, unconfirmable since there is no DNA. Here the CDR3 reads CSVDPKQGAKNIQYF.